This TCR beta chain emerged from a study of identifying expanded T cells in peripheral blood. This CDR3 is built from 18 residues. The germline V gene encodes CDR1 SGHVS and CDR2 FQNEAQ. The junction had 18 bases not matched to a gene; V was cut back by 1 base and J by 9 bases. The repertoire was sequenced with immunoSEQ multiplex PCR; TCRdb's copy has only in-frame clones and lacks some. The table records approximately 120,000 clones, more than 80% of them present only once. V is TRBV7-8 and J is TRBJ2-1; 7 bases fit TRBD1. Sequences were obtained from blood. The receptor comes from a person aged 18 to 75 in good health. The CDR3 region is CASSLDRRGGYGDSEQFF. The CDR3 coding sequence is TGTGCCAGCAGCTTAGATCGCAGAGGGGGCTATGGGGATAGTGAGCAGTTCTTC.